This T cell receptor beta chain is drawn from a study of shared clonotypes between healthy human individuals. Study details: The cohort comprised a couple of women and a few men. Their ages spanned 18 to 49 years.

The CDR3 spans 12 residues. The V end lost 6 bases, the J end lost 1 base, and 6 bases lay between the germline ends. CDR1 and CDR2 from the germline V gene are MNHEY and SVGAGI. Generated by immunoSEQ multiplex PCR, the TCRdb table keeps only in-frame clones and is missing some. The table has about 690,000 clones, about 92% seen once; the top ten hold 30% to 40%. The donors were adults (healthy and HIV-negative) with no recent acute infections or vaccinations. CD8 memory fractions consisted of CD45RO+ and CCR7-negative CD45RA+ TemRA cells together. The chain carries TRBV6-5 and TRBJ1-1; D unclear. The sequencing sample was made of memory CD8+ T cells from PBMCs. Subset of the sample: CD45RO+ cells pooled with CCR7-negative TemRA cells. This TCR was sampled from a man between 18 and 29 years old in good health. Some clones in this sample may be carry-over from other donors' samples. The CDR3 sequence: CASSGSNTEAFF. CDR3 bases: TGTGCCAGCAGCGGATCGAACACTGAAGCTTTCTTT.